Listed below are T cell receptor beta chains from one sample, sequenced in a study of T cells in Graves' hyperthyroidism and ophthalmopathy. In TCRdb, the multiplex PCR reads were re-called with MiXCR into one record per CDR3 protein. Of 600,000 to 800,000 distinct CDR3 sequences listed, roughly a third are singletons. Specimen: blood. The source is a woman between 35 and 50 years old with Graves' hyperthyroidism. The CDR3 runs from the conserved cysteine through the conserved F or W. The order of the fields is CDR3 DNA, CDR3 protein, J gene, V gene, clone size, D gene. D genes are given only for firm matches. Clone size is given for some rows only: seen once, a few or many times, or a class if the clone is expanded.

CDR3 DNA: TGTGCCAGCAGCCCCCGGGGAGCTAATGAAAAACTGTTTTTT
CDR3 protein: CASSPRGANEKLFF
J gene: TRBJ1-4
V gene: TRBV7-9
clone size: -
D gene: -

CDR3 DNA: TGTGCCAGTAGTCGACAGGGGAGCGACTATGGCTACACCTTC
CDR3 protein: CASSRQGSDYGYTF
J gene: TRBJ1-2
V gene: TRBV19
clone size: -
D gene: TRBD1

CDR3 DNA: TGCAGCCCCATCGTTAGGGTGAACACTGAAGCTTTCTTT
CDR3 protein: CSPIVRVNTEAFF
J gene: TRBJ1-1
V gene: TRBV29-1
clone size: few
D gene: -

CDR3 DNA: TGCGCCAGCAGCCAAGACAGCGGACAGCGAAAGGTTTTCTTT
CDR3 protein: CASSQDSGQRKVFF
J gene: TRBJ1-1
V gene: TRBV4-3
clone size: -
D gene: -

CDR3 DNA: TGTGCCATCAGTTCAGGGGAGGACACTGAAGCTTTCTTT
CDR3 protein: CAISSGEDTEAFF
J gene: TRBJ1-1
V gene: TRBV10-3
clone size: -
D gene: -

CDR3 DNA: TGTGCCCGCACCCTAATTGAGGCTTACACTGAAGCTTTCTTT
CDR3 protein: CARTLIEAYTEAFF
J gene: TRBJ1-1
V gene: TRBV5-5
clone size: -
D gene: -

CDR3 DNA: TGTGCCAGCAGTGATGCCGGGGGGACGGAACAAGAGACCCAGTACTTC
CDR3 protein: CASSDAGGTEQETQYF
J gene: TRBJ2-5
V gene: TRBV9
clone size: many
D gene: TRBD2

CDR3 DNA: TGTGCCAGCAGCTTAGCCGAGGGAGGACAGTTCTTC
CDR3 protein: CASSLAEGGQFF
J gene: TRBJ2-1
V gene: TRBV7-9
clone size: few
D gene: -

CDR3 DNA: TGTGCCAGCAGACGGGACAGAGACATTAACTATGGCTACACCTTC
CDR3 protein: CASRRDRDINYGYTF
J gene: TRBJ1-2
V gene: TRBV5-8
clone size: few
D gene: TRBD1

CDR3 DNA: TGCAGCGTTGTCGGGGATTCAGAGGAGGACACTGAAGCTTTCTTT
CDR3 protein: CSVVGDSEEDTEAFF
J gene: TRBJ1-1
V gene: TRBV29-1
clone size: many
D gene: -

CDR3 DNA: TGTGCCATCAGTGAGTCGCAAGGAGCGGGGGCAGATACGCAGTATTTT
CDR3 protein: CAISESQGAGADTQYF
J gene: TRBJ2-3
V gene: TRBV10-3
clone size: -
D gene: TRBD2

CDR3 DNA: TGTGCCAGCCTCCACGCAGGGACCTATCAGCCCCAGCATTTT
CDR3 protein: CASLHAGTYQPQHF
J gene: TRBJ1-5
V gene: TRBV28
clone size: -
D gene: -

CDR3 DNA: TGCAGCGTTGACGACGGGCCGGGAACCTTC
CDR3 protein: CSVDDGPGTF
J gene: TRBJ1-2
V gene: TRBV29-1
clone size: -
D gene: -

CDR3 DNA: TGTGCCAGCAGCTTAGACGGCTCGAGCACTGAAGCTTTCTTT
CDR3 protein: CASSLDGSSTEAFF
J gene: TRBJ1-1
V gene: TRBV7-8
clone size: many
D gene: -

CDR3 DNA: TGTGCCAGCAGTTACACCTACCGGGGGGCACAAGAGACCCAGTACTTC
CDR3 protein: CASSYTYRGAQETQYF
J gene: TRBJ2-5
V gene: TRBV6-6
clone size: once
D gene: -

CDR3 DNA: TGCAGTGCTAGAGATTTACTAGCGGGAGGGTCCGGGGCCAACGTCCCGACTTTC
CDR3 protein: CSARDLLAGGSGANVPTF
J gene: TRBJ2-6
V gene: TRBV20-1
clone size: -
D gene: TRBD2

CDR3 DNA: TGTGCCAGCAGCTTTAAAGGGGGTAGGGCTTTCTTT
CDR3 protein: CASSFKGGRAFF
J gene: TRBJ1-1
V gene: TRBV7-3
clone size: many
D gene: -

CDR3 DNA: TGTGCCAGCAGTGGATCGGGTCGAGGGCCTTCGAAGGAGCAGTACTTC
CDR3 protein: CASSGSGRGPSKEQYF
J gene: TRBJ2-7
V gene: TRBV7-9
clone size: many
D gene: -

CDR3 DNA: TGTGCCAGCAGCGTAGGCACACAGGGAAGCTCTGGAAACACCATATATTTT
CDR3 protein: CASSVGTQGSSGNTIYF
J gene: TRBJ1-3
V gene: TRBV9
clone size: many
D gene: -

CDR3 DNA: TGCAGTGCTGGACAGGGGATAGGCACTGAAGCCTTCTTT
CDR3 protein: CSAGQGIGTEAFF
J gene: TRBJ1-1
V gene: TRBV20-1
clone size: -
D gene: TRBD1

CDR3 DNA: TGTGCCAGCAGCAAACGGGAGGCGGAGACCCTGTACTTC
CDR3 protein: CASSKREAETLYF
J gene: TRBJ2-5
V gene: TRBV6-2/TRBV6-3
clone size: -
D gene: TRBD2

CDR3 DNA: TGCAGTGCTAGAGACCCGGGACCACAGGTTGGGGAGACCCAGTACTTC
CDR3 protein: CSARDPGPQVGETQYF
J gene: TRBJ2-5
V gene: TRBV20-1
clone size: -
D gene: -

CDR3 DNA: TGTGCCAGCAGCGTAGTGGGACAGGGGTTCTTGACTGAAGCTTTCTTT
CDR3 protein: CASSVVGQGFLTEAFF
J gene: TRBJ1-1
V gene: TRBV9
clone size: -
D gene: TRBD1

CDR3 DNA: TGTGCCAGCAGCTTAGCGTTAGCGGATACCGGGGAGCTGTTTTTT
CDR3 protein: CASSLALADTGELFF
J gene: TRBJ2-2
V gene: TRBV7-8
clone size: many
D gene: -

CDR3 DNA: TGTGCCAGCAGTTACGGGGACCCAGGAGGGGGGGTTGAGCCCCAGCATTTT
CDR3 protein: CASSYGDPGGGVEPQHF
J gene: TRBJ1-5
V gene: TRBV6-5
clone size: -
D gene: -

CDR3 DNA: TGTGCCAGCAGGAACAAGCGGAACCAAGAGACCCAGTACTTC
CDR3 protein: CASRNKRNQETQYF
J gene: TRBJ2-5
V gene: TRBV12-3/TRBV12-4
clone size: -
D gene: -